This T cell receptor (beta chain) stems from a study of identical twins. Notes on the study in general: Invariant MAIT and iNKT cells could partly confound zero-insertion analyses. Cord blood beta clonotypes that were abundant carried fewer insertions, and memory repertoires showed no such trend.

With template switching, a universal primer site was added, and the cDNA carried unique molecular identifiers. TCRdb reprocessed the 5' RACE reads via MiXCR and lists one record per CDR3 protein. The sample yields fewer than 550,000 distinct CDR3 sequences, approximately 14% seen once. All donors were healthy, and all were Caucasian. The sample holds a few counts of this clonotype. Its cognate antigen is unknown. V dropped 2 bases and J dropped 1; count of bases not matched to a gene: 16. CDR3 length equals 20 residues. Germline loops: CDR1 MNHEY, CDR2 SVGEGT. The same sample was also studied in work on yellow fever vaccine responses in identical twins.

This TCR derives from a woman between 18 and 30 years old in good health. Specimen: CD4+ T cells sorted from blood. V is TRBV6-2 or TRBV6-3 and J is TRBJ2-1, with TRBD2 matching 8 bases. The CDR3 sequence is CASSYTRDYSGKGSYNEQFF. The DNA of the CDR3 is TGTGCCAGCAGTTACACCCGAGACTATAGCGGGAAAGGGTCCTACAATGAGCAGTTCTTC.